This T cell receptor (beta chain) was retrieved from a study of T cell clonotyping in hematopoietic cell transplantation. Findings of the study overall: Pathologically expanded recipient clonotypes increased progressively from day 30 to day 180 as diversity fell. Few recipient clonotypes overlapped donors; over 95% were de novo at given depth.

With 7 bases removed from V and 8 bases from J, the gap between germline ends came to 17 bases. The CDR3 length is 13 residues. Germline lookup yields CDR1 MGHDK and CDR2 SYGVNS. For this clone: Antigen unknown.

TCRdb keeps only in-frame clones here, not all; method: immunoSEQ multiplex PCR. This table holds approximately 14,000 clones, over 75% found once. Recipients were bled about 28 days pretransplant and at posttransplant days 30, 100, 180. The genes are TRBV25-1 and TRBJ1-1; the D gene is possibly TRBD1 (6 bases). The sample was PBMCs, taken 100 days after allogeneic stem cell transplant. The receptor was isolated from a male patient in his fifties who had an allogeneic stem cell transplant from an unrelated donor, so T cells may come from the graft donor. Some clones in this sample may be carry-over from other donors' samples. CDR3 coding DNA: TGTGCCAGCACCTCGCGGGGGCGAAACGAAGCTTTCTTT. Translation: CASTSRGRNEAFF.